This entry features one TCR beta chain sequence. The sample comes from a study of blood T cell repertoires in COVID-19. Sequencing was performed with immunoSEQ multiplex PCR; in TCRdb, only in-frame clones are kept and a portion is missing. The sample has roughly 200,000 clones; 80% to 90% are singletons. V shed 1 base, J shed 7 bases, and the junction held 14 bases outside the gene matches. Germline V gene lookup returns CDR1 MDHEN and CDR2 SYDVKM. CDR3 length: 18 residues. Allocation to cohorts depended on clinical history reported by the participants. J is TRBJ1-5 and V is TRBV28, with 9 bases lining up with TRBD1. The sample was PBMCs or T cells enriched from blood (not recorded which). The TCR comes from a woman aged 40 to 50 with acute COVID-19. The CDR3: CASSLFPELTGGRQPQHF. DNA for the CDR3: TGTGCCAGCAGTTTATTCCCGGAACTCACAGGGGGCAGGCAGCCCCAGCATTTT.